A single sample is the source of the 6 T cell receptor beta chains below, sequenced in a study of blood T cell repertoires in COVID-19. The method was immunoSEQ multiplex PCR; TCRdb's version includes in-frame clones alone and lacks a portion of them. Among about 390,000 clones, around nine tenths were seen once, and the ten largest hold roughly 9.4%. Input material: PBMCs or T cells enriched from blood (not recorded which). The receptor source for this set is a woman between 50 and 59 years old who had recovered from COVID-19.

The chain uses TRBV30 and TRBJ1-2; a possible D gene is TRBD1 (5 bases). In germline, CDR1 is GTSNPN, CDR2 SVGIG (reference sequence). The CDR3 runs 13 residues. V gave up 0 bases and J gave up 7 bases, with 12 bases separating them. The CDR3 DNA reads TGTGCCTGGAGTGTCTCTCAGGGCAGTGGCTACACCTTC. Residues: CAWSVSQGSGYTF.

This clone was counted once. This chain uses TRBV6-2 or TRBV6-3 with TRBJ2-2; TRBD2 matches at 8 bases. Germline CDR1 MNHEY, CDR2 SVGEGT. CDR3 size: 16 residues. V gave up 5 bases and J gave up 3 bases; unmatched junction bases: 8. CDR3 DNA: TGTGCCAGCAGTCCCGCTAGCGGGTCCCACACCGGGGAGCTGTTTTTT. Protein product: CASSPASGSHTGELFF.

The genes are TRBV19 and TRBJ2-1; TRBD1 agrees at 10 bases. Germline V gene lookup returns CDR1 LNHDA and CDR2 SQIVND (reference sequence). The CDR3 spans 18 residues. J was trimmed by 4 bases and V by 8 bases; bases with no gene match: 17. The CDR3 coding sequence is TGTGCCAGTCGAACGAGTGATAGCCGGGACAGGGGATACAATGAGCAGTTCTTC. Its translation: CASRTSDSRDRGYNEQFF.

The chain recombines TRBV6-1 with TRBJ1-4, with a weak D call TRBD1 (5 bases). Germline V gives CDR1 MNHNS, CDR2 SASEGT. CDR3 length: 16 amino acids. V was shortened by 2 bases and J by 0 bases, with 10 bases between the two germline ends. The CDR3 here is CASSERTSATNEKLFF. CDR3 DNA sequence: TGTGCCAGCAGTGAAAGGACATCCGCAACTAATGAAAAACTGTTTTTT.

This sequence joins TRBV7-9 and TRBJ2-4, with D possibly being TRBD1 (5 bases). This CDR3 has 13 amino acids. V gave up 1 base and J gave up 5 bases, with 6 bases separating them. Germline CDR1 and CDR2: SEHNR and FQNEAQ (reference sequence). CDR3 region: CASSLEGENIQYF. The DNA of the CDR3 is TGTGCCAGCAGCTTAGAAGGGGAAAACATTCAGTACTTC.

CDR3 residues: CASSLSTGVGYTF. CDR3 sequence (DNA): TGTGCCAGCAGCTTAAGTACAGGGGTTGGCTACACCTTC. The rearrangement links TRBV7-9 to TRBJ1-2; 7 bases are shared with TRBD1. J was trimmed by 7 bases and V by 2 bases; bases with no gene match: 4. The CDR3 has 13 residues. Per germline, CDR1 SEHNR and CDR2 FQNEAQ (reference sequence).